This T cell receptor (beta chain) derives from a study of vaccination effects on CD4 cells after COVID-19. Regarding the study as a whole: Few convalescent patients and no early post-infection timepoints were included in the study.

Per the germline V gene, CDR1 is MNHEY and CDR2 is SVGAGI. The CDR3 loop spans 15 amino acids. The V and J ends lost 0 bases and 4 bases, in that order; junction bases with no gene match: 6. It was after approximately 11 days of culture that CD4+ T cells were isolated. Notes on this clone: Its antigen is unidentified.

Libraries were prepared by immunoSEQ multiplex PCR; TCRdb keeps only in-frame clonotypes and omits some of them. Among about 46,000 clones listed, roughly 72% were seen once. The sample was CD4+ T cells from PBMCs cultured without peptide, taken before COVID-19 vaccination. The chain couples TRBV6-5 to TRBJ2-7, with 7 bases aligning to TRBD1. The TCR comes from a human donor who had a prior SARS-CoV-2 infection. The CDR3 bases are TGTGCCAGCAGTTACTCGGGGACAGCTTATTACGAGCAGTACTTC. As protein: CASSYSGTAYYEQYF.